This TCR beta chain was sequenced during a study of cytomegalovirus exposure and HLA in healthy donors. Looking at the study overall: In a later analysis, the 130 or so validation repertoires were reported to have used the same platform as the approximately 690 first-cohort repertoires. Study observations and caveats: Rarity held for most TCR sequences, but there were some public TCRs that occurred in many donors. The classifier reportedly diagnosed cytomegalovirus status with high specificity and sensitivity.

V gave up 2 bases and J gave up 1 base, with 9 bases separating them. The CDR3 contains 14 residues. Germline CDR1 and CDR2: SGHRS and YFSETQ. The donors were in the approximately 120-subject validation cohort, distinct from the roughly 720-subject first cohort. This table comes from immunoSEQ multiplex PCR, and its TCRdb copy is limited to in-frame clones, with some not included. Of under 250,000 clones in the sample, roughly 83% were seen once. Details on this clone: As yet, its antigen is unknown.

The origin of this receptor is a woman aged 18-35 years in good health and CMV-seronegative. Sequencing input: PBMCs. The rearrangement uses TRBV5-1 and TRBJ1-1; D gene uncertain. CDR3 DNA sequence: TGCGCCAGCAGCTTTGGCGGGTCGAACACTGAAGCTTTCTTT. It is translated as CASSFGGSNTEAFF.